This entry lists 3 T cell receptor beta chains sequenced from one sample in a study of T cell responses to AZD1222 COVID-19 vaccine listed by TCRdb under 2021. Libraries came from the immunoSEQ multiplex PCR assay. This is the immuneACCESS table as TCRdb keeps it, with only in-frame sequences that have V and J called. A part of the clones is gone; compared with another copy, unresolved V genes explain less than half, and the rest is unexplained. Counted in this sample were over 150,000 clones; roughly 88% of them appeared once. Jointly, the top ten make up 11% of the sample. Per the publication, the time point label means: about 28 days (+/-7) after the second vaccine dose. Material: peripheral blood, obtained 28 days after the second AZD1222 dose. Receptors were obtained from an adult who received the AZD1222 COVID-19 vaccine.

V gene TRBV3-1 (or the pseudogene TRBV3-2) combines with J gene TRBJ1-5; D is uncertain. Germline V gene sequence: CDR1 LGHDT, CDR2 YNNKEL (reference sequence). Trimming took 0 bases from V and 7 from J, leaving 7 bases between them. There are 13 residues in the CDR3. As DNA, the CDR3 is TGTGCCAGCAGCCAAGATCGTCTGCAGCCCCAGCATTTT. This translates into CASSQDRLQPQHF.

V gene TRBV19 combines with J gene TRBJ2-7; no firm D call. Germline values: CDR1 LNHDA, CDR2 SQIVND (reference sequence). The CDR3 is 12 residues long. Trimming left V 4 bases short and J 2 bases short, with 6 bases between. The CDR3 here is CASSSQTYEQYF. For the CDR3, the DNA is TGTGCCAGTAGTAGCCAGACCTACGAGCAGTACTTC.

This clone was counted a few times. The J gene is TRBJ1-4, the V gene TRBV4-2, with D possibly matching TRBD1 (6 bases). Germline loops: CDR1 LGHNA, CDR2 YNFKEQ. With 6 bases removed from V and 3 bases from J, the gap between germline ends came to 11 bases. The CDR3 is made up of 14 amino acids. For the CDR3, the DNA is TGTGCCAGCAGGGGGGGGGCAGCTAATGAAAAACTGTTTTTT. Translating it yields CASRGGAANEKLFF.